A selection of T cell receptor beta chains follows, all from one sample in a study of shared clonotypes between healthy human individuals. TCRdb keeps only in-frame clones here, not all; method: immunoSEQ multiplex PCR. This repertoire shows about 2.1 million clones, 90% to 95% found once; its top ten account for approximately 1.6%. The sequencing input was naive CD8+ T cells from PBMCs. These receptors were taken from a man younger than 35 in good health. Some clones in this sample may be carry-over from other donors' samples. Both conserved end residues are part of each CDR3. The order of the fields is clone size, V gene, J gene, D gene, CDR3 DNA, CDR3 protein. The D gene is left open where the match is weak. Expanded clones get a size class; other rows say once, few or many, or leave the size out.

abundance: -; v_gene: TRBV5-1; j_gene: TRBJ2-7; d_gene: TRBD2; CDR3nt: TGCGCCAGCAGCTTGTGGACGGGAGGGGCCTACGAGCAGTACTTC; CDR3aa: CASSLWTGGAYEQYF
abundance: -; v_gene: TRBV19; j_gene: TRBJ1-1; d_gene: TRBD1; CDR3nt: TGTGCCAGTAGACAGGGGTTTTTCACTGAAGCTTTCTTT; CDR3aa: CASRQGFFTEAFF
abundance: -; v_gene: TRBV2; j_gene: TRBJ1-5; d_gene: -; CDR3nt: TGTGCCAGCGGTGACAGTGCGTATAGCAATCAGCCCCAGCATTTT; CDR3aa: CASGDSAYSNQPQHF
abundance: -; v_gene: TRBV10-1; j_gene: TRBJ2-3; d_gene: -; CDR3nt: TGCGCCAGCAGTGAGTCTAGAGGGGCCCGGGATACGCAGTATTTT; CDR3aa: CASSESRGARDTQYF
abundance: -; v_gene: TRBV21-1; j_gene: TRBJ2-1; d_gene: -; CDR3nt: TGTGCCAGCAGCAGTGGCAGCGGGACCGGTGAGCAGTTCTTC; CDR3aa: CASSSGSGTGEQFF
abundance: -; v_gene: TRBV27; j_gene: TRBJ2-1; d_gene: -; CDR3nt: TGTGCCAGCAGTTTACGCGGGCCCGACTACAATGAGCAGTTCTTC; CDR3aa: CASSLRGPDYNEQFF
abundance: -; v_gene: TRBV5-1; j_gene: TRBJ2-7; d_gene: TRBD1; CDR3nt: TGCGCCAGCAGCTCGAGACAGGGACAGGGGGCCTACGAGCAGTACTTC; CDR3aa: CASSSRQGQGAYEQYF
abundance: -; v_gene: TRBV10-3; j_gene: TRBJ1-2; d_gene: -; CDR3nt: TGTGCCATCAGTGAGTCGAGGGGGAACTATGGCTACACCTTC; CDR3aa: CAISESRGNYGYTF
abundance: -; v_gene: TRBV6-5; j_gene: TRBJ1-2; d_gene: -; CDR3nt: TGTGCCAGCAGCGAACGGGGTGACTATGGCTACACCTTC; CDR3aa: CASSERGDYGYTF
abundance: -; v_gene: TRBV4-3; j_gene: TRBJ2-7; d_gene: -; CDR3nt: TGCGCCGGACACCTTTTGGACGAGCAGTACTTC; CDR3aa: CAGHLLDEQYF
abundance: -; v_gene: TRBV19; j_gene: TRBJ2-7; d_gene: TRBD2; CDR3nt: TGTGCCACATGTCGAAGGGCGGGAGATCCGAAAAACGAGCAGTACTTC; CDR3aa: CATCRRAGDPKNEQYF
abundance: -; v_gene: TRBV19; j_gene: TRBJ2-1; d_gene: -; CDR3nt: TGTGCCAGTAGCCTGGGGGCCTACAATGAGCAGTTCTTC; CDR3aa: CASSLGAYNEQFF
abundance: -; v_gene: TRBV27; j_gene: TRBJ2-7; d_gene: -; CDR3nt: TGTGCCAGCAGTTTAGCTTCAGGGGAGCGCTCCTACGAGCAGTACTTC; CDR3aa: CASSLASGERSYEQYF
abundance: -; v_gene: TRBV14; j_gene: TRBJ2-7; d_gene: TRBD1; CDR3nt: TGTGCCAGCAGCCAGAGAGAGACAGGGGGGTTCTACGAGCAGTACTTC; CDR3aa: CASSQRETGGFYEQYF
abundance: -; v_gene: TRBV10-3; j_gene: TRBJ2-6; d_gene: -; CDR3nt: TGTGCCATCAGAGTTACCACCTCTGGGGCCAACGTCCTGACTTTC; CDR3aa: CAIRVTTSGANVLTF
abundance: -; v_gene: TRBV19; j_gene: TRBJ2-7; d_gene: -; CDR3nt: TGTGCCAGTAGTATGGCATCCAAGCAGTACTTC; CDR3aa: CASSMASKQYF
abundance: -; v_gene: TRBV7-9; j_gene: TRBJ1-2; d_gene: TRBD1; CDR3nt: TGTGCCAGCAGCGACAAGGGGCAGGGGGACTATGGCTACACCTTC; CDR3aa: CASSDKGQGDYGYTF
abundance: few; v_gene: TRBV15; j_gene: TRBJ2-5; d_gene: TRBD2; CDR3nt: TGTGCCACCAGAGAGCGGGAAGGTGTGGAGACCCAGTACTTC; CDR3aa: CATREREGVETQYF
abundance: -; v_gene: TRBV14; j_gene: TRBJ1-4; d_gene: TRBD1; CDR3nt: TGTGCCAGCGGACAGGCGGGTGGAAAACTGTTTTTT; CDR3aa: CASGQAGGKLFF
abundance: -; v_gene: TRBV7-2; j_gene: TRBJ1-2; d_gene: TRBD1; CDR3nt: TGTGCCAGCAGCTTAGTCGGACAGGGTAATGGCTACACCTTC; CDR3aa: CASSLVGQGNGYTF
abundance: -; v_gene: TRBV19; j_gene: TRBJ2-5; d_gene: -; CDR3nt: TGTGCCAGTAGTATAGATCCGGGAGTCCAGAAAGAGACCCAGTACTTC; CDR3aa: CASSIDPGVQKETQYF
abundance: -; v_gene: TRBV21-1; j_gene: TRBJ1-5; d_gene: -; CDR3nt: TGTGCCAGCAGCCCCCCCTATCGGGACAGGGGGCGCGGTCCGGGTCAGCCCCAGCATTTT; CDR3aa: CASSPPYRDRGRGPGQPQHF
abundance: -; v_gene: TRBV27; j_gene: TRBJ1-5; d_gene: -; CDR3nt: TGTGCCAGCAGATTGGGGGCGGGTAGCAATCAGCCCCAGCATTTT; CDR3aa: CASRLGAGSNQPQHF
abundance: -; v_gene: TRBV30; j_gene: TRBJ2-1; d_gene: TRBD2; CDR3nt: TGTGCTCTAGGGGCTAGCGGGAGGAGGAATGAGCAGTTCTTC; CDR3aa: CALGASGRRNEQFF
abundance: -; v_gene: TRBV7-2; j_gene: TRBJ2-7; d_gene: TRBD1; CDR3nt: TGTGCCAGCTGTCCCCCTCAGGGGGCGGATGAGCAGTACTTC; CDR3aa: CASCPPQGADEQYF
abundance: -; v_gene: TRBV4-2; j_gene: TRBJ2-1; d_gene: TRBD1; CDR3nt: TGTGCCAGCAGCCACCCGTACCAGCGGGACAGGGATCCCAATGAGCAGTTCTTC; CDR3aa: CASSHPYQRDRDPNEQFF
abundance: -; v_gene: TRBV5-1; j_gene: TRBJ1-3; d_gene: -; CDR3nt: TGCGCCAGCAGAGGTGGAGCGTTCCGCTCCTCTGGAAACACCATATATTTT; CDR3aa: CASRGGAFRSSGNTIYF
abundance: -; v_gene: TRBV29-1; j_gene: TRBJ2-5; d_gene: TRBD2; CDR3nt: TGCAGCGTTCACGGGACTAGCCTAGAGACCCAGTACTTC; CDR3aa: CSVHGTSLETQYF
abundance: -; v_gene: TRBV9; j_gene: TRBJ1-4; d_gene: -; CDR3nt: TGTGCCAGCAGCGTAGGGTCCCGGCTTAATGAAAAACTGTTTTTT; CDR3aa: CASSVGSRLNEKLFF
abundance: -; v_gene: TRBV7-9; j_gene: TRBJ2-3; d_gene: -; CDR3nt: TGTGCCAGCAGCCCGTTCGGCGGGACGGATACGCAGTATTTT; CDR3aa: CASSPFGGTDTQYF
abundance: -; v_gene: TRBV7-3; j_gene: TRBJ2-3; d_gene: TRBD2; CDR3nt: TGTGCCAGCAGCCCAACCGGGACTAGCGGCGATACGCAGTATTTT; CDR3aa: CASSPTGTSGDTQYF
abundance: -; v_gene: TRBV15; j_gene: TRBJ1-1; d_gene: -; CDR3nt: TGTGCCACCAGCAGACCCCGGGGGGCTGAAGCTTTCTTT; CDR3aa: CATSRPRGAEAFF
abundance: -; v_gene: TRBV13; j_gene: TRBJ2-7; d_gene: -; CDR3nt: TGTGCCAGCAGCTTAGCGGGGAACTACGAGCAGTACTTC; CDR3aa: CASSLAGNYEQYF
abundance: -; v_gene: TRBV7-9; j_gene: TRBJ2-2; d_gene: TRBD1; CDR3nt: TGTGCCAGCAGCTGGGGACCCGGACAGGGGGCATCCGGGGAGCTGTTTTTT; CDR3aa: CASSWGPGQGASGELFF
abundance: -; v_gene: TRBV27; j_gene: TRBJ2-7; d_gene: TRBD1; CDR3nt: TGTGCCAGCAGTCCACGGGACAGAGGCGAGCAGTACTTC; CDR3aa: CASSPRDRGEQYF
abundance: -; v_gene: TRBV9; j_gene: TRBJ1-2; d_gene: TRBD1; CDR3nt: TGTGCCAGCAGCATGGGACAGGCGTTAGGCTACACCTTC; CDR3aa: CASSMGQALGYTF
abundance: -; v_gene: TRBV6-5; j_gene: TRBJ2-7; d_gene: -; CDR3nt: TGTGCCAGCAGTTACTCGACCGGGGAGTCGTTCTACGAGCAGTACTTC; CDR3aa: CASSYSTGESFYEQYF
abundance: -; v_gene: TRBV27; j_gene: TRBJ2-7; d_gene: -; CDR3nt: TGTGCCAGCAGTTTCGATAGGACCGGCTACGAGCAGTACTTC; CDR3aa: CASSFDRTGYEQYF
abundance: -; v_gene: TRBV4-1; j_gene: TRBJ2-7; d_gene: TRBD2; CDR3nt: TGCGCCAGCAGCCACGTAGCGGGCACAACCTACGAGCAGTACTTC; CDR3aa: CASSHVAGTTYEQYF
abundance: -; v_gene: TRBV9; j_gene: TRBJ2-1; d_gene: -; CDR3nt: TGTGCCAGCAGCGGACGGGATAAGACACTCGGGGAGCAGTTCTTC; CDR3aa: CASSGRDKTLGEQFF